The rows below give T cell receptor beta chains drawn from one sample of a study of blood T cell repertoires in COVID-19. The table came from immunoSEQ multiplex PCR; TCRdb's copy has only in-frame clones and leaves some out. This sample has some 250,000 clones, with roughly 90% found just once. Specimen: PBMCs or T cells enriched from blood (not recorded which). The receptors were gathered from a woman aged 25 to 45 with acute COVID-19. Both conserved end residues are trimmed from each CDR3.

J | V | CDR3
TRBJ1-1 | TRBV29-1 | SVESRDRGTEAF
TRBJ2-7 | TRBV5-4 | ASSPTGTSYEQY
TRBJ1-1 | TRBV18 | ASSRSPDTEAF
TRBJ2-3 | TRBV4-2 | ASSVSSPTDTQY
TRBJ1-4 | TRBV19 | ASRDDRRNEKLF
TRBJ2-7 | TRBV3-1/TRBV3-2 | ASSQGAGFEQY
TRBJ2-7 | TRBV11-2 | ASSLGYYYEQY
TRBJ1-5 | TRBV7-9 | ASSPGQANQPQH
TRBJ1-5 | TRBV5-1 | ASPPRTHNQPQH
TRBJ2-2 | TRBV4-3 | ASSQQGRDTGELF
TRBJ1-5 | TRBV30 | AWSVTYNQPQH
TRBJ2-4 | TRBV5-6 | ASSLGGGNIQY
TRBJ1-2 | TRBV23-1 | ASSPPPLGANYGYT
TRBJ1-1 | TRBV16 | ASSPRTGDSNTEAF
TRBJ2-4 | TRBV5-6 | ASSQQGSLAKNIQY
TRBJ2-1 | TRBV3-1/TRBV3-2 | ASSQGLAVNEQF
TRBJ1-4 | TRBV5-4 | ASSLSGAGGEKLF
TRBJ2-7 | TRBV5-1 | ASSRQDQSSYEQY
TRBJ1-3 | TRBV2 | ASSASGPSGNTIY
TRBJ2-7 | TRBV10-3 | AIRDRDYEQY
TRBJ1-2 | TRBV3-1/TRBV3-2 | ASSQESGGYT
TRBJ2-1 | TRBV7-6 | ASSVGQEVLNEQF
TRBJ2-7 | TRBV1 | TSSQEVGAGGSYEQY
TRBJ1-4 | TRBV30 | AWTPPGAGGVGAEKLF
TRBJ1-1 | TRBV7-8 | ASSRAPADYTEAF
TRBJ2-5 | TRBV2 | ASSISETQY
TRBJ1-2 | TRBV6-2/TRBV6-3 | ASSYGRTMNYGYT
TRBJ1-2 | TRBV10-3 | AISESAAGREYGGYT
TRBJ1-2 | TRBV2 | ASSEKALGTGNYGYT
TRBJ1-6 | TRBV12-3/TRBV12-4 | ASSLSPSSPLH
TRBJ1-1 | TRBV10-1 | ASSEVKSNTEAF
TRBJ2-7 | TRBV6-5 | ASSRLAGGSYEQY